This TCR beta chain was recovered during a study of T-cell memory formation after mild COVID-19. Study-wide findings and caveats: Mostly located in CM and EM were contracting CD4+ clones, with contracting CD8+ clones located in EMRA. Some clones that responded were present in memory (sampled pre-infection), which suggests cross-reactive memory joined.

The germline V gene has CDR1 SQVTM and CDR2 ANQGSEA. J lost 7 bases, V lost 7 bases, and 9 bases had no gene match. The CDR3 consists of 13 residues. TCRdb processed the 5' RACE reads anew with MiXCR; each CDR3 protein has one entry. The sample yields approximately 490,000 distinct CDR3 sequences, around 20% seen once. Turning to this clonotype: The antigen remains undetermined.

The source is an adult woman who had mild COVID-19 (a few samples of this study predate the infection). Cell type and time point are not known. Sequenced sample: PBMCs or a T cell subset sorted from them (not recorded which). V is TRBV29-1 and J is TRBJ1-1; 10 bases align to TRBD1. CDR3 region: CSGGQGMRGEAFF. CDR3 nucleotide sequence: TGCAGCGGGGGACAGGGGATGCGAGGTGAAGCTTTCTTT.